This entry is about one TCR beta chain. Its target is not known. This sample was taken from a study of T cells in narcolepsy. Study information: Healthy controls were enrolled alongside patients with narcolepsy type 1 or type 2. Overall study findings and caveats: Autoreactive clonotypes reportedly recurred in blood of same and different patients, not controls. HCRT-specific and TRIB2-specific autoreactive clonotypes appeared among same-patient CSF and blood CD4+ clonotypes.

This CDR3 has 13 residues. Trimming removed 4 bases from V and 10 bases from J, with 17 bases in between. Germline V CDR1 and CDR2: SGHDT, YYEEEE. The table came from immunoSEQ multiplex PCR; TCRdb's copy has only in-frame clones and leaves some out. The repertoire holds 30,000 to 45,000 clones, with around 85% as singletons. The rearrangement uses TRBV5-6 and TRBJ1-1, with a possible D match to TRBD1 (5 bases). The sample consisted of CD45RA- memory CD4+ T cells from PBMCs. This clonotype was sampled from a human donor with narcolepsy. The CDR3, as DNA: TGTGCCAGCAGCCTACCCGGGGGAGATGGAGCTTTCTTT. It translates to CASSLPGGDGAFF.